This T cell receptor beta chain was documented in a study of T cell responses to AZD1222 COVID-19 vaccine. At the level of the study: The analysis combined second doses at about 4 or about 12 weeks.

A note on this clone: As yet, its antigen is unknown.

This table comes from immunoSEQ multiplex PCR, and its TCRdb copy is limited to in-frame clones, with some not included. Among 80,000 to 95,000 clones listed, around 92% were seen once. Study-wide results and limits: Variant regions that are unmutated are reportedly the target of nearly half of spike-specific TCRs.

The germline V gene has CDR1 SQVTM and CDR2 ANQGSEA. V lost 3 bases and J lost 12; bases outside the gene matches: 8. CDR3 length: 12 residues. The receptor was isolated from an adult in good health. The rearrangement uses TRBV29-1 and TRBJ2-1; 7 bases agree with TRBD2. Source: peripheral blood, taken on day 0 of AZD1222 vaccination. The CDR3 reads CSVDGLAEPQFF. CDR3 coding DNA: TGCAGCGTTGATGGGCTAGCGGAGCCGCAGTTCTTC.